Following are 7 T cell receptor beta chains from one sample sequenced in a study of technical replicates of blood from a handful of donors. Some clones are missing from TCRdb's copy, which holds only in-frame ones; the method was immunoSEQ multiplex PCR. The sample contains 70,000 to 95,000 clones, roughly 94% of which appear only once. The material sequenced was T cells isolated from PBMCs. Receptor source: a human donor in good health.

This clone has a single count. The chain couples TRBV25-1 to TRBJ1-5; D not resolved. The CDR3 sequence is 15 residues long. V lost 7 bases and J lost 0, with 13 bases in between. Germline V lookup: CDR1 MGHDK, CDR2 SYGVNS. The DNA of the CDR3 is TGTGCCAGCACCGGGGAGATTAATAGCAATCAGCCCCAGCATTTT. This codes for CASTGEINSNQPQHF.

The rearrangement joins TRBV5-1 to TRBJ2-5; 11 bases are a match to TRBD2. The CDR3 is 17 residues long. Per the germline V gene, CDR1 is SGHRS and CDR2 is YFSETQ. J lost 4 bases, V lost 0 bases, and 8 bases had no gene match. DNA of the CDR3: TGCGCCAGCAGCTTGGGACCGACTAGCGGGACTTTAGAGACCCAGTACTTC. Its translation: CASSLGPTSGTLETQYF.

This chain connects TRBV9 to TRBJ1-1; the match to TRBD1 covers 8 bases. The CDR3 is 15 residues long. The germline gives CDR1 SGDLS, CDR2 YYNGEE. The V and J ends lost 4 bases and 4 bases, in that order; junction bases with no gene match: 9. In DNA, the CDR3 is TGTGCCAGCAGCCCCCGGACAGGGTCGGGCACTGAAGCTTTCTTT. Its protein product is CASSPRTGSGTEAFF.

The J gene is TRBJ2-7, the V gene TRBV30, with D perhaps TRBD1 (6 bases). Trimming shortened V by 0 bases and J by 7 bases, and 13 bases separated the two germline ends. This CDR3 region has 13 residues. Germline-derived CDR1 and CDR2 are GTSNPN and SVGIG (reference sequence). In nucleotides, the CDR3 is TGTGCCTGGAGTGTAATTCGAACAGGGGAGCAGTACTTC. Encoded protein: CAWSVIRTGEQYF.

This clone was seen just once. At one of its ends the junction is not consistent with the germline gene, which may arise from a read error. The CDR3 coding sequence is TGTGCCAGTAGCATAGGTTCGAGGTACTCCTACGAGCAGTACTTC. Protein sequence: CASSIGSRYSYEQYF. The chain couples TRBV19 to TRBJ2-7; no reliable D call. This CDR3 has 15 amino acids. Per the germline V gene, CDR1 is LNHDA and CDR2 is SQIVND (reference sequence).

The chain has TRBV4-1 and TRBJ2-3; TRBD1 matches at 10 bases. The CDR3 is 17 amino acids. Germline loops: CDR1 MGHRA, CDR2 YSYEKL. Trimming removed 1 base from V and 2 bases from J; junction bases left unmatched: 6. CDR3 sequence reads: CASSQVPGQGYTDTQYF. The CDR3 DNA reads TGCGCCAGCAGCCAAGTTCCGGGACAGGGGTACACAGATACGCAGTATTTT.

The rearrangement uses TRBV7-3 and TRBJ2-5, with 8 bases aligning to TRBD1. Germline CDR1 SGHTA, CDR2 FQGTGA. The V and J ends lost 0 bases and 1 base, in that order; junction bases with no gene match: 1. The CDR3 has 15 residues. In DNA form, the CDR3 reads TGTGCCAGCAGCTTAACGGGGACAGGCCAAGAGACCCAGTACTTC. This codes for CASSLTGTGQETQYF.